Shown below are 31 T cell receptor beta chains from a single sample sequenced in a study of blood T cell repertoires in COVID-19. Generated by immunoSEQ multiplex PCR, the TCRdb table keeps only in-frame clones and is missing some. In the table there are approximately 210,000 clones, around 94% of which are singletons. Sequencing was performed on peripheral blood. These TCRs come from a man aged 25 to 45 with COVID-19, enrolled during active disease.

The chain links TRBV11-2 to TRBJ1-1; TRBD1 might be the D (6 bases). CDR1 and CDR2 (germline): SGHAT, FQNNGV. Trimming removed 5 bases from V and 3 bases from J, with 10 bases in between. The CDR3 covers 13 residues. For the CDR3, the DNA is TGTGCCAGCAGCCCGACAGGTCACACTGAAGCTTTCTTT. It translates to CASSPTGHTEAFF.

V usage is TRBV11-2 and J usage is TRBJ2-3; the D gene is possibly TRBD2 (6 bases). V was shortened by 5 bases and J by 0 bases, with 15 bases between the two germline ends. The CDR3 spans 16 residues. CDR1 is SGHAT, CDR2 FQNNGV, per germline. Here the CDR3 reads CASSPVSGLSTDTQYF. CDR3 sequence (DNA): TGTGCCAGCAGCCCGGTCAGCGGGTTAAGCACAGATACGCAGTATTTT. Full variable domain (remainder filled in from reference TRBV11-2 and TRBJ2-3): EAGVAQSPRYKIIEKRQSVAFWCNPISGHATLYWYQQILGQGPKLLIQFQNNGVVDDSQLPKDRFSAERLKGVDSTLKIQPAKLEDSAVYLCASSPVSGLSTDTQYFGPGTRLTVL.

J is TRBJ1-5 and V is TRBV19; 12 nucleotides match TRBD1. V shed 8 bases and J 5 bases; nucleotides not matched to a gene: 16. The CDR3 is 18 amino acids. Germline loops: CDR1 LNHDA, CDR2 SQIVND (reference sequence). CDR3 in DNA: TGTGCCAGTTCCCGCGCAGGGACAGGGGGCGTGATTGATCAGCCCCAGCATTTT. Amino acids: CASSRAGTGGVIDQPQHF.

The chain links TRBV7-3 to TRBJ2-1; 7 nucleotides line up with TRBD1. CDR1 and CDR2 from the germline V gene are SGHTA and FQGTGA. Trimming at V came to 5 bases and at J to 8 bases, leaving 6 bases not matched to a gene. The CDR3 length is 13 residues. CDR3 sequence reads: CASSAQGYDEQFF. Written as DNA, the CDR3 is TGTGCCAGCAGCGCACAGGGGTACGATGAGCAGTTCTTC.

The CDR3 sequence: CASSVGTLGTQYF. DNA for the CDR3: TGTGCCAGTAGTGTCGGGACTCTTGGTACGCAGTATTTT. The chain carries TRBV19 and TRBJ2-3; the D gene is possibly TRBD2 (6 bases). CDR1 and CDR2 (germline): LNHDA, SQIVND (reference sequence). The CDR3 is made up of 13 amino acids. Trimming left V 5 bases short and J 8 bases short, with 14 bases between.

The chain recombines TRBV19 with TRBJ2-4; 9 bases fit TRBD1. The trim removed 7 bases at V and 2 bases at J, leaving 6 bases unmatched. Germline CDR1 LNHDA, CDR2 SQIVND (reference sequence). CDR3 size: 15 residues. In nucleotides, the CDR3 is TGTGCCAGTAAAACAGGGGGCGCGACCAAAAACATTCAGTACTTC. Amino acids: CASKTGGATKNIQYF.

The gene calls are TRBV2 and TRBJ2-1; tentatively, D is TRBD2 (5 bases). V lost 7 bases, J lost 0 bases, and 10 bases lay in between. The CDR3 is 14 residues long. Germline CDR1 reads SNHLY; CDR2 reads FYNNEI. The CDR3 spells CASILASSYNEQFF. The DNA for the CDR3 is TGTGCCAGCATTCTAGCCAGCTCCTACAATGAGCAGTTCTTC.

The V gene is TRBV5-5, the J gene TRBJ2-1; the D gene is possibly TRBD1 (5 bases). Germline V gene data show CDR1 as SGHKS and CDR2 as YYEKEE (reference sequence). The germline V and J ends were trimmed by 1 base and 8 bases, with 13 bases remaining between them. CDR3 size: 14 residues. The CDR3 nucleotides read TGTGCCAGCAGCTTGAGGGCAGGGCAGGATGAGCAGTTCTTC. It is translated as CASSLRAGQDEQFF.

For this clone: Other DNA sequences in the sample encode the same CDR3. The rearrangement joins TRBV20-1 to TRBJ2-7; tentative D call: TRBD2 (6 bases). Germline CDR1 DFQATT, CDR2 SNEGSKA (reference sequence). With 3 bases removed from V and 3 bases from J, the gap between germline ends came to 6 bases. The CDR3 runs 11 residues. As DNA, the CDR3 is TGCAGTGCTAGCGGGGGCTACGAGCAGTACTTC. It yields the protein CSASGGYEQYF.

A single count supports this clone. This rearrangement joins TRBV4-1 to TRBJ1-2; 8 positions match TRBD1. J gave up 2 bases and V 3 bases, and 8 bases lay outside the gene matches. Germline V gene lookup returns CDR1 MGHRA and CDR2 YSYEKL. The CDR3 spans 16 residues. The CDR3 coding sequence is TGCGCCAGCAGCCAGGAACCGACAGGGGCGAACTATGGCTACACCTTC. Protein sequence: CASSQEPTGANYGYTF.

The chain has TRBV19 and TRBJ2-5, with TRBD1 as a possible D gene (6 bases). The V end lost 3 bases, the J end lost 3 bases, and 14 bases lay between the germline ends. CDR1 and CDR2 (germline): LNHDA, SQIVND (reference sequence). The CDR3 runs 15 residues. CDR3 protein: CASSIGGGSEETQYF. In DNA form, the CDR3 reads TGTGCCAGTAGTATTGGTGGGGGCTCCGAAGAGACCCAGTACTTC.

This clone was seen a few times. Additional DNA sequences in this sample encode the identical CDR3. The V gene is TRBV18, the J gene TRBJ1-1; D ambiguous. Between the trimmed V and J ends, which lost 6 bases and 3 bases, there was a span of 11 bases. The CDR3 is made up of 13 amino acids. The germline CDR1 and CDR2 sequences are KGHSH and LQKENI. The chain's CDR3 is CASSPVRDTEAFF. CDR3 coding DNA: TGTGCCAGCTCCCCGGTTCGGGACACTGAAGCTTTCTTT.

This chain joins TRBV5-1 and TRBJ1-3; TRBD1 matches at 9 bases. This CDR3 region has 17 residues. V shed 4 bases, J shed 1 base, and the junction held 9 bases outside the gene matches. Per germline, CDR1 SGHRS and CDR2 YFSETQ. The CDR3 DNA sequence: TGCGCCAGCAGCCCGGGGACAGGGTTAGGTTCTGGAAACACCATATATTTT. This translates into CASSPGTGLGSGNTIYF.

The rearrangement joins TRBV19 to TRBJ1-1; 7 bases align to TRBD1. Germline assignment: CDR1 LNHDA and CDR2 SQIVND (reference sequence). J gave up 0 bases and V 0 bases, and 4 bases lay outside the gene matches. This CDR3 comprises 16 residues. The CDR3 region is CASSIDDREMNTEAFF. The CDR3 bases are TGTGCCAGTAGTATAGACGACAGGGAGATGAACACTGAAGCTTTCTTT. Using reference TRBV19 and TRBJ1-1 for the parts outside the CDR3, the full variable domain is DGGITQSPKYLFRKEGQNVTLSCEQNLNHDAMYWYRQDPGQGLRLIYYSQIVNDFQKGDIAEGYSVSREKKESFPLTVTSAQKNPTAFYLCASSIDDREMNTEAFFGQGTRLTVV.

This chain connects TRBV10-3 to TRBJ1-2; the match to TRBD1 covers 11 bases. CDR1 is ENHRY, CDR2 SYGVKD, per germline. V gave up 4 bases and J gave up 0 bases; unmatched junction bases: 7. The CDR3 runs to 17 residues. The CDR3 DNA sequence: TGTGCCATCAGTGGTAGGGACAGGGGGGCCACTAACTATGGCTACACCTTC. Its protein is CAISGRDRGATNYGYTF.

This clone was observed once. The V call is TRBV11-2, the J call TRBJ1-2; D unresolved. V lost 1 base to trimming and J lost 2 bases, with 5 bases between them. This CDR3 region has 13 residues. Germline CDR1 SGHAT, CDR2 FQNNGV. The CDR3 sequence: CASSLGENYGYTF. CDR3 in DNA: TGTGCCAGCAGCTTAGGGGAGAACTATGGCTACACCTTC.

The CDR3 DNA reads TGCGCCAGCAGCCAAGCCAACCGCGGGGGTGGGTATAGCAATCAGCCCCAGCATTTT. Its translation: CASSQANRGGGYSNQPQHF. The V call is TRBV4-1, the J call TRBJ1-5; tentatively, D is TRBD1 (5 bases). With 1 base removed from V and 0 bases from J, the gap between germline ends came to 19 bases. The CDR3 extends over 19 amino acids. Looked up from germline, CDR1 is MGHRA and CDR2 is YSYEKL.

The J gene is TRBJ1-2, the V gene TRBV5-1, with D possibly being TRBD1 (5 bases). This CDR3 contains 16 residues. The V gene lost 0 bases and the J gene lost 4 bases, with 16 bases spanning the gap. Germline V CDR1 and CDR2: SGHRS, YFSETQ. Written as DNA, the CDR3 is TGCGCCAGCAGCTTGGAGTATAGGGCAGGGATCTATGGCTACACCTTC. Translation gives CASSLEYRAGIYGYTF.

The chain is built from TRBV2 and TRBJ2-3; 9 bases map to TRBD1. CDR3 size: 15 residues. Germline values: CDR1 SNHLY, CDR2 FYNNEI. The V segment lost 7 bases and the J segment 5 bases; nucleotides outside the gene matches: 10. The CDR3: CASTWDRVIRDTQYF. The CDR3 nucleotides read TGTGCCAGCACCTGGGACAGGGTAATCAGAGATACGCAGTATTTT.

The chain recombines TRBV7-9 with TRBJ1-5; tentatively, D is TRBD1 (6 bases). Trimming left V 4 bases short and J 2 bases short, with 15 bases between. CDR3 length: 16 residues. Germline values: CDR1 SEHNR, CDR2 FQNEAQ (reference sequence). CDR3 DNA: TGTGCCAGCAGCTCGCTCAGGGGAGCGGGCAATCAGCCCCAGCATTTT. Protein: CASSSLRGAGNQPQHF.

The CDR3 DNA is TGTGCCACCAGCAGAGATGCAGGGGGTGGCTACACCTTC. Its protein product is CATSRDAGGGYTF. The rearrangement uses TRBV15 and TRBJ1-2; 7 bases line up with TRBD1. This CDR3 is built from 13 residues. Trimming at V came to 0 bases and at J to 7 bases, leaving 2 bases not matched to a gene. CDR1 LNHNV and CDR2 YYDKDF come from the germline V gene (reference sequence).

The CDR3 nucleotides read TGTGCCAGCAGCGGTGGGCCCACAGATACGCAGTATTTT. Translated: CASSGGPTDTQYF. This sequence joins TRBV7-6 and TRBJ2-3; D is unclear. V dropped 5 bases and J dropped 2 bases, with 8 bases sitting between them. In germline, CDR1 is SGHVS, CDR2 FNYEAQ. This CDR3 spans 13 amino acids.

This clone was seen once. The chain joins TRBV27 to TRBJ1-3; possible D gene TRBD1, 5 bases. From germline, CDR1 is MNHEY and CDR2 SMNVEV (reference sequence). CDR3 length: 15 amino acids. V lost 5 bases and J lost 2, with 13 bases in between. CDR3 sequence reads: CASSPTGGPGNTIYF. CDR3 DNA sequence: TGTGCCAGCAGTCCTACCGGGGGACCTGGAAACACCATATATTTT.

The V call is TRBV30, the J call TRBJ2-2; 7 bases line up with TRBD1. The CDR3 is 16 residues long. Germline CDR1 is GTSNPN and CDR2 is SVGIG (reference sequence). V gave up 3 bases and J gave up 5 bases; unmatched junction bases: 12. For the CDR3, the DNA is TGTGCCTGGAGCGCCGATACAGGGGTAGGGACCGGGGAGCTGTTTTTT. Amino acid sequence: CAWSADTGVGTGELFF.

This clone appeared a single time. The chain couples TRBV6-7 to TRBJ2-1; 13 nucleotides line up with TRBD2. TRBV6-7 is reported as an ORF; its role is uncertain. V lost 0 bases, J lost 10 bases, and 3 bases stayed unmatched. The CDR3 loop spans 15 amino acids. The CDR3 protein is CASSYSKLAGGEQFF. Here the CDR3 DNA reads TGTGCCAGCAGTTACTCAAAACTAGCGGGGGGGGAGCAGTTCTTC.

The chain carries TRBV6-5 and TRBJ1-1, with D perhaps matching TRBD1 (5 bases). The germline V and J ends were trimmed by 7 bases and 5 bases, with 14 bases remaining between them. This CDR3 has 13 amino acids. The germline gives CDR1 MNHEY, CDR2 SVGAGI. The CDR3 spells CASMGPGRTEAFF. The DNA of the CDR3 is TGTGCCAGCATGGGGCCAGGGAGGACTGAAGCTTTCTTT.

This clone was observed once. The chain uses TRBV19 and TRBJ1-2; 8 bases match TRBD1. V shed 7 bases, J shed 4 bases, and the junction held 5 bases outside the gene matches. In germline, CDR1 is LNHDA, CDR2 SQIVND (reference sequence). The CDR3 spans 13 residues. CDR3 in amino acids: CASMAGGSYGYTF. The CDR3 bases are TGTGCCAGTATGGCAGGGGGCTCCTATGGCTACACCTTC.

The table lists this clone with a count of one. The chain couples TRBV13 to TRBJ2-7; 9 bases fit TRBD2. Germline CDR1 is PRHDT and CDR2 is FYEKMQ (reference sequence). The CDR3 is 15 amino acids. Losses at the gene ends were 5 bases for V and 3 bases for J; bases not matched to a gene: 8. CDR3 residues: CASSPQAGGIYEQYF. The CDR3 DNA follows: TGTGCCAGCAGCCCCCAGGCGGGGGGGATCTACGAGCAGTACTTC.

This rearrangement joins TRBV5-4 to TRBJ2-5; D is possibly TRBD1 (5 bases). Per germline, CDR1 SGHNT and CDR2 YYREEE (reference sequence). This CDR3 comprises 14 residues. V was cut by 3 bases and J by 7 bases, with 16 bases left in between. The CDR3 loop reads CASSSDRNPWTQYF. CDR3 nucleotides: TGTGCCAGCAGCTCAGACAGAAATCCTTGGACCCAGTACTTC.

This sequence joins TRBV28 and TRBJ1-5; D uncertain. CDR3 length: 10 amino acids. With 3 bases removed from V and 16 bases from J, the gap between germline ends came to 10 bases. The germline gives CDR1 MDHEN, CDR2 SYDVKM. The CDR3: CASSLRSPHF. The DNA of the CDR3 is TGTGCCAGCAGTTTGAGATCCCCCCATTTT.

This chain links TRBV20-1 with TRBJ2-1, with 8 bases fitting TRBD2. Germline CDR1 reads DFQATT; CDR2 reads SNEGSKA (reference sequence). J lost 5 bases, V lost 3 bases, and 0 bases had no gene match. The CDR3 sequence is 12 residues long. The CDR3 loop is CSASSGDNEQFF. The CDR3 DNA is TGCAGTGCTAGTAGCGGGGACAATGAGCAGTTCTTC.